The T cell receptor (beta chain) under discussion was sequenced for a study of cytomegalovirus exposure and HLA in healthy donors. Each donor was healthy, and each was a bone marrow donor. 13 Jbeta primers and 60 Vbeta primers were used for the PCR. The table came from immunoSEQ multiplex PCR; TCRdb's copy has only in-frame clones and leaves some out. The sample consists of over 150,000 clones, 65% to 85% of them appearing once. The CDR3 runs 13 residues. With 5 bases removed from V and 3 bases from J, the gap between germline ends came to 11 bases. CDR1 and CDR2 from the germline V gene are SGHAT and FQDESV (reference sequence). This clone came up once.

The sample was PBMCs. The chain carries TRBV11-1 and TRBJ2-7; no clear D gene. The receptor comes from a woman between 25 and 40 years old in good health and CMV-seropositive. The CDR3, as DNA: TGTGCCAGCAGCCTCAATTCAGACTACGAGCAGTACTTC. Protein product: CASSLNSDYEQYF.